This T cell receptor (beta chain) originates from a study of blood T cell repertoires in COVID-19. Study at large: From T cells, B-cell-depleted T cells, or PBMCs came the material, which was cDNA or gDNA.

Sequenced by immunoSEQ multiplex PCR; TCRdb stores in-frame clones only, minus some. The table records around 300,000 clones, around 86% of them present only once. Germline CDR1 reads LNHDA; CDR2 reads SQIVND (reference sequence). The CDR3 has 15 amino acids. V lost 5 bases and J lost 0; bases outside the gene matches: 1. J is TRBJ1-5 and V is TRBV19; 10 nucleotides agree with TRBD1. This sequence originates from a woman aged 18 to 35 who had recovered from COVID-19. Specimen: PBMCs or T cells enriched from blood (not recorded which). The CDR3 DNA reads TGTGCCAGTAGTGGGGACAGGGGTAGCAATCAGCCCCAGCATTTT. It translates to CASSGDRGSNQPQHF.